This TCR beta chain comes out of a study of blood T cell repertoires in COVID-19. Background on the study: Material from acute and convalescent COVID-19 was sourced from the United States, Italy and Spain. T cells, B-cell-depleted T cells, or PBMCs supplied cDNA or gDNA.

In germline, CDR1 is SNHLY, CDR2 FYNNEI. V lost 0 bases, J lost 4 bases, and 5 bases stayed unmatched. CDR3 length: 15 residues. Per the authors' pipeline: Counts of nucleated cells, estimated from reference gene primer amplification, were obtained. Sequencing was performed with immunoSEQ multiplex PCR; in TCRdb, only in-frame clones are kept and a portion is missing. V, J and clone size reflect that table, while D and trimming were determined from the DNA. The table has around 46,000 clones, approximately 88% seen once; the top ten hold about 59%. Sequenced sample: peripheral blood. This TCR came from a man between 65 and 85 years old with acute or convalescent COVID-19. This sequence joins TRBV2 and TRBJ1-2, with 7 bases that match TRBD1. The CDR3 sequence: CASSEALTGSYGYTF. The DNA for the CDR3 is TGTGCCAGCAGTGAAGCCCTGACAGGGTCCTATGGCTACACCTTC.